Following are 2 T cell receptor beta chains from one sample sequenced in a study of PD-L1 blockade in urothelial cancer. Time point of the sample: peripheral blood 6 weeks after treatment start. The table came from immunoSEQ multiplex PCR; TCRdb's copy has only in-frame clones and leaves some out. The sample yields about 29,000 clones, around 80% seen once. The material sequenced was PBMCs, taken around atezolizumab (anti-PD-L1) treatment. All receptors derive from a man aged 65-85 years with urothelial cancer.

The rearrangement joins TRBV28 to TRBJ2-7; 10 nucleotides agree with TRBD2. Unmatched junction bases numbered 11, after V lost 4 bases and J lost 5 bases. The CDR3 is 16 residues long. The germline CDR1 and CDR2 sequences are MDHEN and SYDVKM. The CDR3 sequence: CASSSPSGSFSHEQYF. In DNA, the CDR3 is TGTGCCAGCAGTTCCCCTAGCGGGAGTTTTAGCCACGAGCAGTACTTC.

The chain carries TRBV2 and TRBJ2-2; a possible D gene is TRBD1 (6 bases). This CDR3 contains 15 residues. Trimming took 1 base from V and 5 from J, leaving 11 bases between them. CDR1 is SNHLY and CDR2 is FYNNEI in the germline V gene. The CDR3, as DNA: TGTGCCAGCAGTGAAGGCAGGGGAAGGACCGGGGAGCTGTTTTTT. Translating gives CASSEGRGRTGELFF.